These T cell receptor beta chains were read from a single sample in a study of OX40 agonist ivuxolimab in advanced cancers. Measured with immunoSEQ multiplex PCR; TCRdb has only the in-frame clones, and not every one. The sample lists fewer than 60,000 clones, around 86% seen once, with about 1.8% in the top ten. The specimen comprised CD4+ or CD8+ T cells sorted from blood, sampled in a trial of the OX40 agonist ivuxolimab. The source is an adult with an advanced solid tumor such as melanoma, head and neck, liver or kidney cancer. Each CDR3 is given with its conserved first and last residue. D genes are given only for firm matches. Rows give clone size only sometimes, using once, few, many, or a class for an expanded clone.

>TRBV27|TRBJ1-3|TRBD1|NA
CASRQQGSGNTIYF
TGTGCCAGCAGGCAACAGGGGTCTGGAAACACCATATATTTT
>TRBV30|TRBJ2-1|NA|once
CAWSPRSGVRPNEQFF
TGTGCCTGGAGTCCCCGGTCGGGAGTGCGGCCCAATGAGCAGTTCTTC
>TRBV19|TRBJ1-5|NA|NA
CASSRGSGGRSNQPQHF
TGTGCCAGTAGTAGAGGGAGTGGCGGCAGGAGCAATCAGCCCCAGCATTTT
>TRBV2|TRBJ1-6|NA|NA
CASSEALSYNSPLHF
TGTGCCAGCAGTGAAGCGCTCTCCTATAATTCACCCCTCCACTTT
>TRBV6-5|TRBJ1-2|NA|NA
CASSVQGGGYTF
TGTGCCAGCAGCGTACAGGGAGGAGGCTACACCTTC
>TRBV5-4|TRBJ2-2|TRBD2|NA
CASSSGLAGEGYGGELFF
TGTGCCAGCAGTTCGGGACTAGCGGGAGAGGGGTACGGCGGGGAGCTGTTTTTT
>TRBV4-1|TRBJ2-5|NA|NA
CASSQSGRRQEAQYF
TGCGCCAGCAGCCAATCGGGACGAAGACAAGAGGCCCAGTACTTC
>TRBV7-2|TRBJ1-2|TRBD1|NA
CASSYPGTGDGYTF
TGTGCCAGCAGCTACCCCGGGACAGGGGATGGCTACACCTTC
>TRBV6-5|TRBJ1-1|NA|NA
CASSYSKGNTEAFF
TGTGCCAGCAGTTACTCGAAGGGGAACACTGAAGCTTTCTTT
>TRBV19|TRBJ2-2|TRBD1|NA
CASTNPGQGKTGELFF
TGTGCCAGTACAAATCCCGGACAGGGGAAGACCGGGGAGCTGTTTTTT
>TRBV7-2|TRBJ1-1|TRBD1|NA
CASSQGVLNTEAFF
TGTGCCAGCAGTCAGGGGGTCCTGAACACTGAAGCTTTCTTT
>TRBV4-1|TRBJ2-7|TRBD2|large
CASSPKMSSGASYEQYF
TGCGCCAGCAGCCCCAAGATGTCTAGCGGGGCATCCTACGAGCAGTACTTC
>TRBV11-3|TRBJ2-3|NA|NA
CASSSRLYPDTQYF
TGTGCCAGCAGCTCAAGACTGTACCCAGATACGCAGTATTTT
>TRBV19|TRBJ1-5|NA|NA
CASSINRGAQPQHF
TGTGCCAGTAGTATAAATCGGGGGGCTCAGCCCCAGCATTTT
>TRBV18|TRBJ2-5|NA|few
CASSPAAGRWKTQYF
TGTGCCAGCTCACCAGCGGCTGGGCGGTGGAAGACCCAGTACTTC
>TRBV5-8|TRBJ2-7|TRBD1|NA
CASSYGTANSYEQYF
TGTGCCAGCAGCTACGGGACAGCGAACTCCTACGAGCAGTACTTC
>TRBV6-6|TRBJ1-2|NA|NA
CASSYVRDGYTF
TGTGCCAGCAGTTACGTTAGGGATGGCTACACCTTC
>TRBV9|TRBJ2-3|NA|NA
CASSERGDPLSTDTQYF
TGTGCCAGCAGCGAACGCGGGGACCCCCTAAGCACAGATACGCAGTATTTT
>TRBV7-2|TRBJ2-3|NA|NA
CASSLGTTDTQYF
TGTGCCAGCAGCTTAGGGACAACAGATACGCAGTATTTT
>TRBV28|TRBJ1-2|NA|NA
CASSDGSYGYTF
TGTGCCAGCAGCGACGGTTCCTATGGCTACACCTTC
>TRBV5-8|TRBJ1-2|TRBD1|NA
CASTLRGRTNYGYTF
TGTGCCAGCACCCTGAGGGGGCGAACCAACTATGGCTACACCTTC
>TRBV4-3|TRBJ1-5|NA|NA
CASSQETVNQPQHF
TGCGCCAGCAGCCAAGAGACAGTTAATCAGCCCCAGCATTTT
>TRBV6-5|TRBJ2-7|NA|once
CASRPNRKTYEQYF
TGTGCCAGCAGGCCCAACAGGAAAACCTACGAGCAGTACTTC
>TRBV7-7|TRBJ2-2|TRBD2|NA
CASSLGLANTGELFF
TGTGCCAGCAGCTTGGGACTAGCTAACACCGGGGAGCTGTTTTTT
>TRBV11-3|TRBJ1-1|NA|once
CASSAQGGTEAFF
TGTGCCAGCAGCGCTCAGGGAGGCACTGAAGCTTTCTTT
>TRBV7-2|TRBJ1-1|NA|once
CASTFNGRTANTEAFF
TGTGCCAGCACCTTTAACGGGAGGACAGCGAACACTGAAGCTTTCTTT
>TRBV2|TRBJ2-3|TRBD2|NA
CASSEFGLAVTDTQYF
TGTGCCAGCAGTGAATTTGGGCTAGCGGTCACAGATACGCAGTATTTT
>TRBV14|TRBJ2-6|NA|NA
CASSTSGANVLTF
TGTGCCAGCAGTACAAGCGGGGCCAACGTCCTGACTTTC
>TRBV6-1|TRBJ2-5|NA|NA
CASSEAGRTATQYF
TGTGCCAGCAGTGAAGCTGGGAGGACTGCGACCCAGTACTTC
>TRBV4-1|TRBJ2-5|NA|NA
CASSHTPTLAATQETQYF
TGCGCCAGCAGCCACACCCCCACTCTGGCGGCTACACAAGAGACCCAGTACTTC
>TRBV6-6|TRBJ1-5|NA|few
CATSPGHVNQPQHF
TGTGCCACCTCTCCCGGACATGTCAATCAGCCCCAGCATTTT
>TRBV7-9|TRBJ1-5|TRBD1|NA
CASSSGPGQASNQPQHF
TGTGCCAGCAGCTCAGGACCGGGACAGGCTAGCAATCAGCCCCAGCATTTT
>TRBV25-1|TRBJ2-3|NA|NA
CASSDPKRPAGDTQYF
TGTGCCAGCAGTGATCCAAAGCGGCCAGCGGGAGATACGCAGTATTTT
>TRBV18|TRBJ1-5|TRBD1|NA
CASSQGTGDYSNQPQHF
TGTGCCAGCTCCCAGGGGACAGGAGACTATAGCAATCAGCCCCAGCATTTT
>TRBV6-6|TRBJ1-5|TRBD1|NA
CASSRQGEPTQPQHF
TGTGCCAGCAGTCGACAGGGGGAACCAACTCAGCCCCAGCATTTT
>TRBV6-5|TRBJ1-1|TRBD1|NA
CASSPRTGNTEAFF
TGTGCCAGCAGTCCCCGGACAGGGAACACTGAAGCTTTCTTT
>TRBV14|TRBJ2-5|TRBD1|NA
CASSHRRQGSPMIGQETQYF
TGTGCCAGCAGCCATCGTCGACAGGGGTCCCCAATGATAGGCCAAGAGACCCAGTACTTC
>TRBV29-1|TRBJ2-5|TRBD2|few
CSVDELAGVFETQYF
TGCAGCGTTGATGAACTAGCGGGAGTTTTTGAGACCCAGTACTTC
>TRBV9|TRBJ1-1|NA|NA
CASSVRGLDTEAFF
TGTGCCAGCAGCGTGCGGGGTTTGGATACTGAAGCTTTCTTT
>TRBV7-2|TRBJ1-2|NA|NA
CASSFPGSPYTF
TGTGCCAGCAGCTTCCCGGGATCCCCATACACCTTC
>TRBV10-1|TRBJ2-5|NA|NA
CASSDSETQYF
TGCGCCAGCAGTGACTCAGAAACCCAGTACTTC
>TRBV10-1|TRBJ2-3|NA|NA
CASSHSGDTQYF
TGCGCCAGCAGCCATTCGGGGGATACGCAGTATTTT
>TRBV5-1|TRBJ2-3|TRBD1|NA
CASSLEGARDTQYF
TGCGCCAGCAGCTTGGAGGGGGCGAGGGATACGCAGTATTTT
>TRBV15|TRBJ2-7|NA|NA
CATSPVLGYEQYF
TGTGCCACCAGCCCGGTTTTGGGTTACGAGCAGTACTTC
>TRBV6-1|TRBJ2-3|TRBD1|NA
CASSAIGTGVGDTQYF
TGTGCCAGCAGTGCAATAGGGACAGGGGTGGGAGATACGCAGTATTTT
>TRBV7-9|TRBJ2-5|NA|once
CASSRSPETQYF
TGTGCCAGCAGCCGTAGCCCAGAGACCCAGTACTTC
>TRBV5-4|TRBJ2-5|NA|NA
CASSPGVETQYF
TGTGCCAGCAGCCCAGGGGTAGAGACCCAGTACTTC
>TRBV6-6|TRBJ1-4|NA|NA
CASSSDRWDEKLFF
TGTGCCAGCAGTTCCGACAGGTGGGATGAAAAACTGTTTTTT
>TRBV5-1|TRBJ2-3|NA|once
CASSPGTLPRNTQYF
TGCGCCAGCAGCCCTGGGACTTTACCGAGGAATACGCAGTATTTT
>TRBV6-1|TRBJ1-1|NA|medium-sized
CASSLGRTTEAFF
TGTGCCAGCAGTTTAGGGAGAACCACTGAAGCTTTCTTT
>TRBV28|TRBJ2-7|NA|NA
CASSLRQTHEQYF
TGTGCCAGCAGTTTGCGGCAGACCCACGAGCAGTACTTC
>TRBV5-1|TRBJ1-2|NA|once
CASSLQEGSYGYTF
TGCGCCAGCAGCTTACAGGAGGGGTCCTATGGCTACACCTTC
>TRBV30|TRBJ1-6|TRBD1|NA
CACDRGYNSPLHF
TGTGCCTGCGACAGGGGTTATAATTCACCCCTCCACTTT
>TRBV30|TRBJ2-1|NA|NA
CAWSVRAGSYNEQFF
TGTGCCTGGAGTGTAAGGGCAGGGTCCTACAATGAGCAGTTCTTC